This TCR beta chain was sequenced for a study of blood T cell repertoires in COVID-19. Overall study context: From the United States, Italy and Spain came samples of acute and convalescent COVID-19. Sample material is recorded as cDNA or gDNA derived from T cells, B-cell-depleted T cells, or PBMCs.

Assay: immunoSEQ multiplex PCR; the TCRdb copy retains only in-frame clones and omits some. The sample lists about 300,000 clones, more than 70% seen once, with under 2% in the top ten. After removal of 1 base from V and 2 bases from J, the junction contained 16 bases not matched to a gene. The CDR3 length is 19 residues. Looked up from germline, CDR1 is SGHDT and CDR2 is YYEEEE. This clone was counted between two and nine times. The sequence came from a woman aged 45-65 years with acute or convalescent COVID-19. The specimen was peripheral blood. V and J are TRBV5-6 and TRBJ2-5, with 8 bases lining up with TRBD1. The CDR3 DNA reads TGTGCCAGCAGCTTGTCCCTGGGCAGGGGGCGGACAGGTCAAGAGACCCAGTACTTC. As protein: CASSLSLGRGRTGQETQYF.